The TCR beta chain under discussion was sequenced for a study of blood T cell repertoires in COVID-19. As for the study in general: There were acute and convalescent COVID-19 samples, and they came from the United States, Italy and Spain.

The method was immunoSEQ multiplex PCR; TCRdb's version includes in-frame clones alone and lacks a portion of them. The sample includes some 40,000 clones, 84% of them seen just once. The sample consisted of peripheral blood. The clonotype originates from a man between 50 and 59 years old with active or convalescent COVID-19.

The CDR3 protein is CASSTGNSNQPQHF. DNA for the CDR3: TGTGCCAGTTCGACAGGGAATAGCAATCAGCCCCAGCATTTT. This chain uses TRBV19 with TRBJ1-5, with 7 bases matching TRBD1. There are 14 residues in the CDR3. Germline lookup yields CDR1 LNHDA and CDR2 SQIVND (reference sequence). V was pared by 8 bases and J by 0 bases, with 4 bases of the junction left unmatched.